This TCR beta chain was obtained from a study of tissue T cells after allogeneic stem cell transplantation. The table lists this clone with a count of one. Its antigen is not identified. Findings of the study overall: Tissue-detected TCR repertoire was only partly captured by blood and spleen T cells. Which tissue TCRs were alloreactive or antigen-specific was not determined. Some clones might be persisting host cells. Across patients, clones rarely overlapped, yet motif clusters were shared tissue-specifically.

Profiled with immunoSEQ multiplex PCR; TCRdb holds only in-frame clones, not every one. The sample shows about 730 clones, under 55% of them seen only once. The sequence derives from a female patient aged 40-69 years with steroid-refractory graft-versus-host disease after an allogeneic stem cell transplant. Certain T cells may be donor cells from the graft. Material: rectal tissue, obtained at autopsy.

CDR3 region: CASSPPGQARETQYF. CDR3 nucleotide sequence: TGTGCCAGCTCACCTCCGGGACAGGCTCGAGAGACCCAGTACTTC. The V gene is TRBV18, the J gene TRBJ2-5, with 8 positions matching TRBD1. V was pared by 3 bases and J by 4 bases, with 7 bases of the junction left unmatched. Germline V gives CDR1 KGHSH, CDR2 LQKENI. The CDR3 runs 15 residues.